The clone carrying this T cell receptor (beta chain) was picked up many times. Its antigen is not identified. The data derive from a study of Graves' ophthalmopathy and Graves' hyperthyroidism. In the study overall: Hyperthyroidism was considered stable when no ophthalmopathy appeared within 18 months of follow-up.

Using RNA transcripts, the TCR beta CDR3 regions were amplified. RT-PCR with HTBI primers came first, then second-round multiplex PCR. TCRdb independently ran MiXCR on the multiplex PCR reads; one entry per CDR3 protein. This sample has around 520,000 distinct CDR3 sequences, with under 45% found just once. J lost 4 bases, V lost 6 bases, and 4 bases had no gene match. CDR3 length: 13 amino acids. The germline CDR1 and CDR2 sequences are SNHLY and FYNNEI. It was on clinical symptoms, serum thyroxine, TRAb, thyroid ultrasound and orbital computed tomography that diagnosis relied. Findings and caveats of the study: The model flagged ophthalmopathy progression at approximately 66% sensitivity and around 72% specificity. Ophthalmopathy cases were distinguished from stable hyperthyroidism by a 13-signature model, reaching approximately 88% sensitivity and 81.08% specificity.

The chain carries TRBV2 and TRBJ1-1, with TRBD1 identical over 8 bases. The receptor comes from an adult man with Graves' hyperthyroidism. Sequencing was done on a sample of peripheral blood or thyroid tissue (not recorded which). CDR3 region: CASRSQGGTEAFF. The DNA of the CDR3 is TGTGCCAGCAGATCACAGGGGGGCACTGAAGCTTTCTTT.